One T cell receptor (beta chain) is described in this entry. Its antigen is not yet known. The cohort was made up of approximately 700 healthy bone marrow donors. At the time of sampling, all cohort members were nominally healthy, though unrecorded immune exposures were likely present. The donor was CMV seronegative and was included in the group of a few hundred seronegative cohort members. A peripheral blood sample was provided by each donor, and peripheral blood mononuclear cells were used for TCR beta sequencing. Genomic DNA was extracted from the blood cell samples with the Qiagen DNeasy Blood Extraction Kit. This sample stems from a study of cytomegalovirus exposure and HLA in healthy donors (dated by TCRdb to 2016 to 2017). With respect to the entire study: An earlier analysis of approximately 640 of the donors reported approximately 290 Gb of sequence data and 117 million unique TCR beta sequences from about 180 million T cells. Both class I and class II loci were covered by HLA typing, at four-digit resolution. Of the roughly 410 genotyped donors, roughly 80% were placed in the genetic ancestry cluster associated with self-reported Caucasian donors. About 300 gigabases of sequencing data and 80 million or so unique TCR sequences were included in an early release covering over 600 HLA-typed donors. The number of typed donors differed by locus: about 620-640 for A, B, C, DRB1 and DQB1; approximately 530 for DQA1; some 610 for DPA1; and roughly 470 for DPB1. Donor age, sex, ethnicity and CMV serostatus were collected together with the repertoire data. A separate validation cohort of over 95 different subjects was used in addition to the approximately 700-subject first cohort. The study was designed to test whether signatures of past pathogen exposure could be identified by cataloging public T cell receptors. To study patterns of TCR occurrence, a later analysis re-analyzed previously published TCR beta repertoires from under 750 donors and added high-resolution HLA genotyping. In a later genetic analysis, genome-wide SNP genotypes for about 55% of the roughly 670 donors were used, and that subset was treated as a discovery cohort. Rather than using new phenotypic data, the later analysis identified candidate immune exposures from TCR beta sequences and from how often those sequences occurred across donors. In an earlier analysis of roughly 540 of the donors, high-throughput TCR beta sequencing was used to judge whether each TCR beta V gene segment behaved as functional or pseudogenic. Every discovery cohort repertoire had been produced on one sequencing platform. The study used immunosequencing to profile the T cell repertoires of 670 or so subjects and linked those repertoires to cytomegalovirus serostatus. Because of strong linkage in the cohort, a handful of DR-DQ haplotypes were treated as single units for association and clustering. On average, about 240,000 unique TCR beta nucleotide sequences were sequenced per donor among roughly 430 genotyped donors of the cohort, with 15% to 20% of those sequences being non-productive. To predict cytomegalovirus infection status, the study brought together high-throughput TCR immunosequencing, statistical association of individual TCRs with disease status, and machine learning. Results the study describes overall, beyond this receptor: Most TCR sequences were seen in very few donors, while some public TCRs were found in many individuals. At a false discovery rate of 0.05, a later analysis linked about 16,000 TCR beta sequences to specific HLA alleles. Some IMGT-functional V segments, including TRBV6-2 and TRBV6-3, could not be told apart with the 87-base-pair reads, so those segments were excluded. The study gave a list of some 150 TCR beta chains associated with cytomegalovirus. Linkage disequilibrium might explain the correlated functional status among segregating V segments, but an unknown experimental factor could not be ruled out. The classifier was reported to diagnose cytomegalovirus status with high specificity and sensitivity in both the original cohort and the validation cohort. Some 15 rarely observed V segments, including chromosome 9 orphons, were excluded from the earlier analysis of a few hundred of the donors because counts were too low. According to a later genetic analysis, donors in an Asian-associated ancestry cluster had fewer N-insertions in productive TCRs than the approximately 630-donor mean. This cohort had only TCR beta chains sequenced, and the lack of alpha or paired-chain data limited which features could be detected. For the cohort, immune exposure information was limited to CMV serostatus. The sequencing pipeline was judged likely to have produced a cluster of highly shared sequence variants as a technical artifact. A later genetic analysis associated a missense DCLRE1C variant with V-gene and J-gene trimming of TCR beta chains, and an independent cohort replicated the association. In vitro tests confirmed that a few of the cytomegalovirus-associated TCR beta chains recognize cytomegalovirus antigens. Because some donors lacked HLA typing at each locus, the association tests relied only on the typed subset. According to a later analysis, most CMV-associated TCR beta chains appeared to be HLA-restricted, and the HLA associations seemed to be driven largely by CMV exposure. According to the authors, the approach could potentially be generalized to other disease states and immunological phenotypes. Roughly uniform sequencing depth across donors was assumed in presence/absence analyses, although this assumption may not hold. When HLA alleles, especially DR and DQ, strongly co-occurred, attributing TCR associations to individual alleles was difficult. Broadly in line with IMGT annotations, most TCR beta V segments showed up in productive rearrangements about 87% or about 30% of the time in an earlier analysis of under 700 of the donors. In a later analysis, HLA-associated TCR beta chains showed more clonal expansion and lower generation probabilities than non-associated chains that were equally common. A further reported finding was that TCR beta sequences accurately predicted the HLA-A and HLA-B alleles for most subjects in the first cohort. In a later analysis, the rate of TCR association differed among HLA loci, with DRB1 alleles having the most associated TCRs and HLA-C alleles having the fewest. Several of the top co-occurrence clusters appeared to be linked to parvovirus B19, influenza, CMV and Epstein-Barr virus, according to a later analysis.

The library relied on the immunoSEQ multiplex PCR assay. A mixture of 60 forward primers for TCR Vbeta segments and 13 reverse primers for TCR Jbeta segments was used in the multiplex PCR. The CDR3 region of rearranged TCR beta genes was amplified from genomic DNA by a multiplex PCR assay. Amplified TCR beta libraries were sequenced as 87-base-pair reads on the Illumina HiSeq System. The paper's data handling went like this. A later analysis counted 65 million to 90 million unique TCR beta chains across the roughly 700 repertoires, and roughly 9.9 million of these chains were shared by at least two donors. To remove PCR and sequencing errors, raw reads were error-corrected and collapsed into unique sequences using a nearest-neighbor algorithm that merged closely related sequences. V, D and J gene segments were assigned by aligning CDR3 sequences to IMGT reference sequences. For a sequence to be retained, a match of at least six nucleotides to both a V gene segment and a J gene segment was required. Rearrangements were called productive when the CDR3 lacked stop codons and stayed in frame with V and J; all others were non-productive. Following IMGT convention, CDR3 was defined as the stretch from the second conserved V-encoded cysteine to the conserved J-encoded phenylalanine. Sequences without an unambiguous match to a single V gene segment were excluded from the earlier analysis of several hundred of the donors. In an earlier analysis of roughly 500 of the donors, V segments were called functional above 56.7% productive rearrangements and were called segregating when the between-donor standard deviation exceeded 5%. A statistical classification framework was developed to diagnose cytomegalovirus status using the catalog of TCR beta chain sequences. In a later analysis, V and J genes were assigned by comparing TCR nucleotide sequences against IMGT/GENE-DB human TR gene sequences. Using the TCRdist pipeline, a later analysis assigned CDR3 sequences along with most-parsimonious VDJ recombination scenarios. In a later analysis, each TCR beta chain was defined by its CDR3 amino acid sequence together with its V-gene family, and reads without a unique V-gene family were excluded. As a way to deal with suspected cross-contamination and a sequencing artifact, a later analysis dropped 450 to 600 nucleotide sequences that were highly shared and had low generation probability. In a later analysis, a clonal expansion index for each public chain was calculated from normalized within-repertoire ranks of inferred template counts. In a later analysis, generation probabilities were computed using a VDJ recombination model fitted to out-of-frame rearrangements, and the results were checked against IGoR. In a later analysis, hypergeometric tests were used to score TCR-TCR, TCR-HLA and TCR-CMV co-occurrence, with a repertoire-size bias correction applied to TCR pairs. A later analysis estimated false discovery rates by permuting HLA or CMV assignments 20 times. In a later analysis, co-occurring TCRs were grouped using DBSCAN, with TCRdist sequence similarity added in when clustering inside HLA-allele-positive subsets. Co-occurrence clustering excluded repertoires with fewer than 30,000 or more than 120,000 public chains, plus five with anomalous nucleotide sharing. The source is immuneACCESS, and TCRdb retained only in-frame sequences with V and J called. Part of the clones is not carried over; for the studies checked, unresolved V genes explain less than half of this, and the remainder is unexplained. V and J calls and clone size follow that table, whereas D and trimming were derived from the DNA. The sample table includes approximately 100,000 clones. About 0.59% of the sample lies in the top ten.

CDR1 SGHRS and CDR2 YFSETQ are derived from the germline V gene. V has 3 bases trimmed and J has 5 bases trimmed; junction bases matching no gene number 8. The CDR3 covers 15 residues, taking in both the cysteine and the phenylalanine. Of all the DNA, just the CDR3 is kept, 45 bases in frame from base 1. The origin of this receptor is a middle-aged man in good health and CMV-seronegative. The sample consisted of PBMCs. The rearrangement combines TRBV5-1 with TRBJ2-5; 9 of the junction bases match TRBD2. The CDR3 reads as follows: CASSSISSGSETQYF. DNA sequence: TGCGCCAGCAGCTCAATAAGTAGCGGGAGCGAGACCCAGTACTTC.